This T cell receptor beta chain was recorded in a study of OX40 agonist ivuxolimab in advanced cancers. The CDR3 contains 15 residues. Per germline, CDR1 SGHNT and CDR2 YYREEE (reference sequence). V shed 4 bases and J shed 0 bases, with 12 bases lying between them. Here immunoSEQ multiplex PCR was the method, and the copy in TCRdb shows in-frame clones only, minus some. The sample consists of around 100,000 clones, about 89% of them appearing once. Autoimmune disease history or systemic immunosuppression barred patients. The chain uses TRBV5-4 and TRBJ2-3; D is perhaps TRBD1 or TRBD2 (6 bases each). This specimen was CD4+ or CD8+ T cells sorted from blood, taken in a trial of the OX40 agonist ivuxolimab. The sequence was obtained from an adult with an advanced solid tumor such as melanoma, head and neck, liver or kidney cancer. The CDR3 bases are TGTGCCAGCAGCCGGGGGCTCAGCAGCACAGATACGCAGTATTTT. Protein product: CASSRGLSSTDTQYF.